These 20 T cell receptor beta chains came from one sample sequenced in a study of control samples from healthy donors and cancer patients. Only in-frame clones appear in the TCRdb table, and some are missing; sequencing was by immunoSEQ multiplex PCR. The sample holds 150,000 to 200,000 clones, approximately 94% seen once. Input material: PBMCs. The receptor source for this set is a man between 60 and 75 years old with colorectal cancer.

The CDR3, as DNA: TGCGCCAGCAGCTTGGAGGGGCAGGGAGGTCGGTTAGCTTTCTTT. This gives the protein CASSLEGQGGRLAFF. The chain is built from TRBV5-1 and TRBJ1-1; weak D call: TRBD1 (5 bases). There are 15 residues in the CDR3. Germline V CDR1 and CDR2: SGHRS, YFSETQ. V lost 0 bases to trimming and J lost 10 bases, with 19 bases between them. The full variable domain, completed using reference TRBV5-1 and TRBJ1-1, is KAGVTQTPRYLIKTRGQQVTLSCSPISGHRSVSWYQQTPGQGLQFLFEYFSETQRNKGNFPGRFSGRQFSNSRSEMNVSTLELGDSALYLCASSLEGQGGRLAFFGQGTRLTVV.

The rearrangement uses TRBV27 and TRBJ2-5; D gene ambiguous. The CDR3 covers 15 residues. Germline V gene sequence: CDR1 MNHEY, CDR2 SMNVEV (reference sequence). V shed 5 bases and J shed 1 base, with 14 bases lying between them. The CDR3 is CASSPLAGSQETQYF. The DNA for the CDR3 is TGTGCCAGCAGTCCCCTCGCTGGATCCCAAGAGACCCAGTACTTC.

The CDR3 DNA sequence: TGTGCCAGCACCCCTTTGGTGGGGGCTGGCACAGATACGCAGTATTTT. This codes for CASTPLVGAGTDTQYF. V usage is TRBV7-9 and J usage is TRBJ2-3, with D perhaps matching TRBD1 (6 bases). V shed 7 bases and J shed 1 base, with 18 bases lying between them. Germline V gene lookup returns CDR1 SEHNR and CDR2 FQNEAQ (reference sequence). The CDR3 has 16 amino acids.

The J gene is TRBJ2-3, the V gene TRBV2, with no clear D. There are 14 residues in the CDR3. V lost 1 base and J lost 1, with 6 bases in between. Germline values: CDR1 SNHLY, CDR2 FYNNEI. The DNA of the CDR3 is TGTGCCAGCAGTGAAGATCGGGGCACAGATACGCAGTATTTT. It codes for CASSEDRGTDTQYF.

The chain combines TRBV27 with TRBJ1-1, with D maybe TRBD1 (5 bases). CDR1 and CDR2 (germline): MNHEY, SMNVEV (reference sequence). CDR3 length: 15 amino acids. With 0 bases removed from V and 0 bases from J, the gap between germline ends came to 8 bases. The CDR3 coding sequence is TGTGCCAGCAGTTTATCTGCAGGGATGAACACTGAAGCTTTCTTT. Translating gives CASSLSAGMNTEAFF.

The J gene is TRBJ1-1, the V gene TRBV5-1; no clear D. The V end was cut by 0 bases, the J end by 0 bases, with 12 bases between. CDR3 length equals 16 residues. From germline, CDR1 is SGHRS and CDR2 YFSETQ. The CDR3: CASSLGLGGLNTEAFF. The CDR3 DNA reads as TGCGCCAGCAGCTTGGGACTGGGAGGGTTGAACACTGAAGCTTTCTTT. Full variable domain (remainder filled in from reference TRBV5-1 and TRBJ1-1): KAGVTQTPRYLIKTRGQQVTLSCSPISGHRSVSWYQQTPGQGLQFLFEYFSETQRNKGNFPGRFSGRQFSNSRSEMNVSTLELGDSALYLCASSLGLGGLNTEAFFGQGTRLTVV.

In nucleotides, the CDR3 is TGTGCCACCAGCAGAGATGGGGGGGCTGATGGCTACACCTTC. Translating it yields CATSRDGGADGYTF. The V call is TRBV15, the J call TRBJ1-2; D perhaps matches TRBD1 (6 bases). Trimming pared 0 bases from V and 6 bases from J, leaving 11 bases between. The CDR3 covers 14 residues. CDR1 and CDR2 from the germline V gene are LNHNV and YYDKDF (reference sequence).

The chain has TRBV5-8 and TRBJ1-5; possibly TRBD1 for D (6 bases). Germline CDR1 reads SGHTS; CDR2 reads YDEGEE. V lost 1 base and J lost 4, with 9 bases in between. The CDR3 is 14 residues long. CDR3: CASSLTGSNQPQHF. The CDR3 nucleotides read TGTGCCAGCAGCTTGACAGGGAGTAATCAGCCCCAGCATTTT.

The CDR3 protein is CASSQDGQGRQETQYF. In DNA, the CDR3 is TGCGCCAGCAGCCAAGATGGACAGGGTCGACAAGAGACCCAGTACTTC. This sequence joins TRBV4-3 and TRBJ2-5, with 8 nucleotides matching TRBD1. The CDR3 runs 16 residues. V lost 0 bases, J lost 2 bases, and 5 bases stayed unmatched. Germline CDR1 is LGHNA and CDR2 is YSLEER.

The chain joins TRBV6-6 to TRBJ2-7, with D perhaps being TRBD1 or TRBD2 (5 bases each). V shed 2 bases and J shed 6 bases, with 11 bases lying between them. Germline loops: CDR1 MNHNY, CDR2 SVGAGI (reference sequence). The CDR3 contains 13 residues. Here the CDR3 reads CASSYGRAGEQYF. The CDR3 DNA is TGTGCCAGCAGTTACGGCAGGGCGGGCGAGCAGTACTTC.

V gene TRBV27 combines with J gene TRBJ2-4; TRBD1 matches 11 bases. The CDR3 sequence is 19 residues long. Germline values: CDR1 MNHEY, CDR2 SMNVEV (reference sequence). Trimming took 4 bases from V and 3 from J; bases not matched to a gene: 14. This CDR3 is CASSSSGTGGMKVKNIQYF. In DNA form, the CDR3 reads TGTGCCAGCAGTTCCTCCGGGACAGGGGGTATGAAGGTCAAAAACATTCAGTACTTC.

This chain joins TRBV5-1 and TRBJ2-2; D gene uncertain. The germline V gene has CDR1 SGHRS and CDR2 YFSETQ. The germline V and J ends were trimmed by 4 bases and 0 bases, with 10 bases remaining between them. The CDR3 length is 15 residues. This CDR3 is CASSPRASNTGELFF. CDR3 sequence (DNA): TGCGCCAGCAGCCCCCGGGCCTCGAACACCGGGGAGCTGTTTTTT.

The chain carries TRBV9 and TRBJ1-3; no clear D. The ends were cut back, 1 base at V and 0 bases at J, with 8 bases in the middle. The CDR3 spans 15 residues. Per germline, CDR1 SGDLS and CDR2 YYNGEE. Here the CDR3 DNA reads TGTGCCAGCAGCGTACAAGGAGACTCTGGAAACACCATATATTTT. As protein: CASSVQGDSGNTIYF.

The rearrangement links TRBV27 to TRBJ1-2, with D unresolved. The CDR3 has 14 residues. Germline V gene sequence: CDR1 MNHEY, CDR2 SMNVEV (reference sequence). V lost 2 bases and J 8 bases, leaving 15 bases between the germline ends. As DNA, the CDR3 is TGTGCCAGCAGTTTAAAAGGAAGGAACCGGGGCTACACCTTC. This sequence encodes CASSLKGRNRGYTF.

Details on this clone: This same CDR3 is encoded by further DNA sequences in the sample. This sequence joins TRBV9 and TRBJ1-5, with TRBD1 identical over 9 bases. CDR1 and CDR2 (germline): SGDLS, YYNGEE. Losses at the gene ends were 4 bases for V and 6 bases for J; bases not matched to a gene: 5. This CDR3 contains 14 residues. This CDR3 reads CASSLTGGGQPQHF. The CDR3, as DNA: TGTGCCAGCAGCCTCACAGGGGGCGGTCAGCCCCAGCATTTT.

This chain connects TRBV27 to TRBJ1-2; weak D call: TRBD1 (6 bases). The CDR3 sequence is 15 residues long. V was trimmed by 2 bases and J by 3 bases, leaving 13 bases between them. Germline CDR1 is MNHEY and CDR2 is SMNVEV (reference sequence). CDR3 protein: CASSLGPKGDYGYTF. The DNA for the CDR3 is TGTGCCAGCAGTTTAGGGCCGAAGGGGGACTATGGCTACACCTTC.

This clone was counted a few times. The DNA for the CDR3 is TGTGCCAGCTCACCACTTTGGGACAGCAATCAGCCCCAGCATTTT. Translation: CASSPLWDSNQPQHF. This chain uses TRBV18 with TRBJ1-5, with TRBD1 as a possible D gene (5 bases). V was clipped by 1 base and J by 1 base, with 8 bases between them. The CDR3 consists of 15 residues. The germline gives CDR1 KGHSH, CDR2 LQKENI.

This chain joins TRBV9 and TRBJ2-7; either TRBD1 or TRBD2 may fit D (5 bases each). Germline V gives CDR1 SGDLS, CDR2 YYNGEE. Trimming stripped 1 base from V and 6 bases from J, with 17 bases between. The CDR3 runs 15 residues. CDR3 nucleotide sequence: TGTGCCAGCAGCGTATCCCCCGGGGCGATGACCGAGCAGTACTTC. It translates to CASSVSPGAMTEQYF.

This clone was found once. The V gene is TRBV25-1, the J gene TRBJ1-1; possible D gene TRBD1, 6 bases. Trimming shortened V by 3 bases and J by 3 bases, and 14 bases separated the two germline ends. Germline CDR1 is MGHDK and CDR2 is SYGVNS. The CDR3 extends over 15 amino acids. The CDR3 sequence is CASSDPGTLDTEAFF. The CDR3 bases are TGTGCCAGCAGTGACCCCGGGACACTGGACACTGAAGCTTTCTTT.

The CDR3 nucleotides are TGTGCCAGTAGCCCCGCAGGACCGAACACCGGGGAGCTGTTTTTT. It is translated as CASSPAGPNTGELFF. The chain is built from TRBV19 and TRBJ2-2; D gene uncertain. V gave up 6 bases and J gave up 0 bases, with 11 bases separating them. The CDR3 has 15 amino acids. CDR1 is LNHDA, CDR2 SQIVND, per germline (reference sequence).